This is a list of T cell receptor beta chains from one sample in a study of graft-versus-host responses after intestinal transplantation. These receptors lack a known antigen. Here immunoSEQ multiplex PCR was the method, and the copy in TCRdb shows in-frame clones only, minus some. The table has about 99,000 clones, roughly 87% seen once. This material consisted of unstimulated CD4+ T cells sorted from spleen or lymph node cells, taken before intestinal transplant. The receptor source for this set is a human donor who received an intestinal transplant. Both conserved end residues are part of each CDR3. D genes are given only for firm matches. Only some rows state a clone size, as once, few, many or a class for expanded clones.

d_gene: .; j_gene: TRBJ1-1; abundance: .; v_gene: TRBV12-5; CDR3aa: CASGLLNRVLTEAFF; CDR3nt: TGTGCTAGTGGTTTGCTAAACAGGGTCTTGACTGAAGCTTTCTTT
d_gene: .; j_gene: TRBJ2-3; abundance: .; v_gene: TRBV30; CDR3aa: CAWSLGFFTDTQYF; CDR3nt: TGTGCCTGGAGTCTTGGCTTTTTCACAGATACGCAGTATTTT
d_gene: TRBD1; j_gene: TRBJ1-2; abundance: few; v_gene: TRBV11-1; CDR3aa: CASSRQGAGYGYTF; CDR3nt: TGTGCCAGCAGCCGACAGGGGGCTGGTTATGGCTACACCTTC
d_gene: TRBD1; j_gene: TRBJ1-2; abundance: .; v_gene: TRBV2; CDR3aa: CASSLTGFGYTF; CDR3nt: TGTGCCAGCAGCCTGACAGGGTTCGGCTACACCTTC
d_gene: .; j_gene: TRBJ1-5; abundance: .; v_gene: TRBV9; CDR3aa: CASSEGGANQPQHF; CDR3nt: TGTGCCAGCAGCGAGGGGGGAGCCAATCAGCCCCAGCATTTT
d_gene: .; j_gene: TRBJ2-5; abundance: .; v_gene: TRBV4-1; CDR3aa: CASSQGPSQETQYF; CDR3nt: TGCGCCAGCAGCCAGGGGCCCTCGCAAGAGACCCAGTACTTC
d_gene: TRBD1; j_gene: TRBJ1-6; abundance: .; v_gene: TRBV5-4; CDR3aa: CASSRDRESSYNSPLHF; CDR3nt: TGTGCCAGCAGCCGAGACAGGGAGAGCTCCTATAATTCACCCCTCCACTTT
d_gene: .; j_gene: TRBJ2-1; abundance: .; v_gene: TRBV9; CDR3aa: CASSQYGEQFF; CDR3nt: TGTGCCAGCAGTCAATACGGGGAGCAGTTCTTC
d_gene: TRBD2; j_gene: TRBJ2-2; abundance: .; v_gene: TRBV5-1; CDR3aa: CASSLLAGENTGELFF; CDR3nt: TGCGCCAGCAGCTTACTCGCGGGGGAGAACACCGGGGAGCTGTTTTTT
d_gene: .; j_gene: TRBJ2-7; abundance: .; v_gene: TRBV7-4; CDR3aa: CASSPPRWRADSYEQYF; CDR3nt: TGTGCCAGCAGCCCTCCGCGTTGGCGGGCGGACTCCTACGAGCAGTACTTC
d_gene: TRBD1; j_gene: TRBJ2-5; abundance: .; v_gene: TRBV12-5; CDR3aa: CASGLDGTEETQYF; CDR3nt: TGTGCTAGTGGTTTGGACGGGACAGAAGAGACCCAGTACTTC
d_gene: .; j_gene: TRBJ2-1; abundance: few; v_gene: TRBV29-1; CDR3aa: CSVDVAYEQFF; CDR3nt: TGCAGCGTTGACGTAGCGTATGAGCAGTTCTTC
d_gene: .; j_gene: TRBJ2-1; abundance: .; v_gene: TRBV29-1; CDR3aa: CSALFSREQFF; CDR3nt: TGCAGCGCCCTCTTCTCCCGCGAGCAGTTCTTC
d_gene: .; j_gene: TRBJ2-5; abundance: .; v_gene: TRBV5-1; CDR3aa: CASSLGVQETQYF; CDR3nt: TGCGCCAGCAGCTTGGGAGTCCAAGAGACCCAGTACTTC
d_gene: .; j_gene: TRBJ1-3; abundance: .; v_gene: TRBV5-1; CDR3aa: CASSWGAGKSSGNTIYF; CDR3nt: TGCGCCAGCAGCTGGGGGGCCGGAAAAAGCTCTGGAAACACCATATATTTT
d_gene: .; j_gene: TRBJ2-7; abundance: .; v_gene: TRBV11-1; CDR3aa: CASSLIPYEQYF; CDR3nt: TGTGCCAGCAGCTTAATACCATACGAGCAGTACTTC
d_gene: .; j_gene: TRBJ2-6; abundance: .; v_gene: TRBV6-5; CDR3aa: CASRQSYGANVLTF; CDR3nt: TGTGCCAGCAGACAGAGTTATGGGGCCAACGTCCTGACTTTC
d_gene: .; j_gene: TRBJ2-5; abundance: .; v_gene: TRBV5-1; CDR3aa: CASSLTGSGETQYF; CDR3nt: TGCGCCAGCAGCCTTACAGGGTCCGGAGAGACCCAGTACTTC
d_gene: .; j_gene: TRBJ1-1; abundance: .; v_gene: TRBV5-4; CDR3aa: CASSYTVGGNTEAFF; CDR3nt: TGTGCCAGCAGCTATACCGTCGGGGGGAACACTGAAGCTTTCTTT
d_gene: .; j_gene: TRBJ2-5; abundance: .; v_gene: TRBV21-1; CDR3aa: CASTPGTDQETQYF; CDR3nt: TGTGCCAGCACCCCAGGGACAGACCAAGAGACCCAGTACTTC
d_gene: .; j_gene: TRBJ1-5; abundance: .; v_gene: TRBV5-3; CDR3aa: CARSQSVYSNQPQHF; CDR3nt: TGTGCCAGAAGCCAGTCCGTGTATAGCAATCAGCCCCAGCATTTT
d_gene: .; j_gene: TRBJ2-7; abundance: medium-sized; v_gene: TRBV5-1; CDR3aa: CASSLGDSLSYEQYF; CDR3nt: TGCGCCAGCAGCTTGGGTGACAGCCTATCCTACGAGCAGTACTTC
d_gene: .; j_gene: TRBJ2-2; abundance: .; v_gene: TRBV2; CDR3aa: CASSGVGELFF; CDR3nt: TGTGCCAGCAGCGGAGTCGGGGAGCTGTTTTTT
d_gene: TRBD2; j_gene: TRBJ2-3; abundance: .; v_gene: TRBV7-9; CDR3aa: CASSQAGGPGDTQYF; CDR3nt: TGTGCCAGCAGCCAAGCGGGAGGGCCTGGGGATACGCAGTATTTT